One sample yielded the 15 T cell receptor beta chains listed below, sequenced in a study of blood T cells in healthy people across ages. The use of a sample-barcoded 5' primer and a J-beta primer mix characterized a second PCR of roughly 6 to 11 cycles. MiXCR was run by TCRdb on the 5' RACE reads, yielding one entry per CDR3 protein. Altogether approximately 350,000 distinct CDR3 sequences are present, roughly half being singletons, with the ten largest covering about 54%. Source material: blood. The receptors derive from a man between 60 and 75 years old in good health.

This clonotype was detected a few times. This chain links TRBV7-8 with TRBJ1-5, with 11 bases that match TRBD1. With V trimmed by 7 bases and J by 2 bases, 7 bases remained unmatched. The CDR3 has 16 amino acids. Germline lookup yields CDR1 SGHVS and CDR2 FQNEAQ. CDR3 amino acids: CASNRDRGLRNQPQHF. The CDR3 DNA sequence: TGTGCCAGCAACAGGGACAGGGGGTTACGCAATCAGCCCCAGCATTTT.

A single count supports this clonotype. Here the CDR3 reads CASSPLGGASNQPQHF. CDR3 sequence (DNA): TGCGCCAGCAGCCCTCTAGGCGGTGCTAGCAATCAGCCCCAGCATTTT. The rearrangement uses TRBV4-1 and TRBJ1-5; no firm D call. The germline V gene has CDR1 MGHRA and CDR2 YSYEKL. The V end was cut by 4 bases, the J end by 0 bases, with 13 bases between. CDR3 size: 16 residues.

The chain employs TRBV9 and TRBJ1-2, with a tentative D call TRBD1 (6 bases). Trimming cost V 4 bases and J 2 bases, with 21 bases left between them. This CDR3 comprises 17 residues. Germline V CDR1 and CDR2: SGDLS, YYNGEE. In nucleotides, the CDR3 is TGTGCCAGCAGCCCCCGGGACACGCTGGCCCTAAACTATGGCTACACCTTC. It encodes CASSPRDTLALNYGYTF.

The chain employs TRBV6-2 or TRBV6-3 and TRBJ2-5, with D tentatively TRBD2 (5 bases). The germline V gene encodes CDR1 MNHEY and CDR2 SVGEGT. The CDR3 contains 14 residues. The ends were cut back, 6 bases at V and 2 bases at J, with 13 bases in the middle. For the CDR3, the DNA is TGTGCCAGCAGGGTCCACGGGGTTCAAGAGACCCAGTACTTC. It yields the protein CASRVHGVQETQYF.

V is TRBV4-3 and J is TRBJ2-5, with TRBD1 matching 8 bases. Germline V gene lookup returns CDR1 LGHNA and CDR2 YSLEER. V shed 2 bases and J 5 bases; nucleotides not matched to a gene: 1. The CDR3 extends over 13 amino acids. The CDR3 sequence: CASSQHRGETQYF. In nucleotides, the CDR3 is TGCGCCAGCAGCCAACACAGGGGGGAGACCCAGTACTTC.

This clonotype showed up just a few times. This sequence joins TRBV12-3 or TRBV12-4 and TRBJ2-3; 8 nucleotides match TRBD2. CDR3 length: 17 residues. The V gene end was trimmed by 3 bases and the J gene end by 6 bases; junction bases not matched to a gene: 14. As DNA, the CDR3 is TGTGCCAGCAGTTTGGCGGGTAGCGGGACACGGGGTGATACGCAGTATTTT. It codes for CASSLAGSGTRGDTQYF.

This clonotype was detected only a few times. The chain joins TRBV27 to TRBJ2-7; D call uncertain. V was trimmed by 3 bases and J by 0 bases, leaving 6 bases between them. In germline, CDR1 is MNHEY, CDR2 SMNVEV (reference sequence). The CDR3 is 13 residues long. The CDR3 DNA reads as TGTGCCAGCAGTTTCCTAAGCTCCTACGAGCAGTACTTC. It yields the protein CASSFLSSYEQYF.

This chain links TRBV7-3 with TRBJ2-5; no clear D gene. This CDR3 contains 15 residues. Germline CDR1 is SGHTA and CDR2 is FQGTGA. Trimming took off 5 bases at V and 2 bases at J, with 15 bases between the two ends. In DNA, the CDR3 is TGTGCCAGCAGCCCGGATGGGGTAGTTCAAGAGACCCAGTACTTC. It encodes CASSPDGVVQETQYF.

In this sample, this clonotype turned up many times. The rearrangement links TRBV20-1 to TRBJ2-7; TRBD2 matches 7 bases. CDR1 and CDR2 from the germline V gene are DFQATT and SNEGSKA (reference sequence). V shed 5 bases, J shed 2 bases, and the junction held 9 bases outside the gene matches. The CDR3 runs to 14 residues. In DNA, the CDR3 is TGCAGTGCTCCCCCTAGCGGAACACCCTACGAGCAGTACTTC. Its translation is CSAPPSGTPYEQYF.

The V call is TRBV6-6, the J call TRBJ2-5; D is ambiguous. Trimming shortened V by 9 bases and J by 7 bases, and 18 bases separated the two germline ends. Germline lookup yields CDR1 MNHNY and CDR2 SVGAGI (reference sequence). The CDR3 extends over 13 amino acids. CDR3 region: CARPIGPRGTQYF. CDR3 sequence (DNA): TGTGCCAGACCTATAGGCCCCAGAGGGACCCAGTACTTC.

This clonotype was seen more than once but under ten times. The chain recombines TRBV2 with TRBJ2-1; 8 positions agree with TRBD2. Looked up from germline, CDR1 is SNHLY and CDR2 is FYNNEI. Germline trimming cut 6 bases from V and 7 bases from J; bases unmatched to any gene: 5. The CDR3 runs to 13 residues. CDR3 DNA sequence: TGTGCCAGCAGGTTAGCGGGACCGAATGAGCAGTTCTTC. Protein product: CASRLAGPNEQFF.

This clonotype was seen many times. The V gene is TRBV4-3, the J gene TRBJ2-5, with D perhaps assigned TRBD1 or TRBD2 (5 bases each). Trimming took 1 base from V and 4 from J, leaving 13 bases between them. The CDR3 runs to 15 residues. Germline CDR1 LGHNA, CDR2 YSLEER. In DNA form, the CDR3 reads TGCGCCAGCAGCCAAGGGGCAGGGAGTGTAGAGACCCAGTACTTC. It translates to CASSQGAGSVETQYF.

A few counts support this clonotype. This sequence joins TRBV5-1 and TRBJ2-1; D tentatively fits TRBD1 or TRBD2 (6 bases each). V lost 9 bases to trimming and J lost 7 bases, with 20 bases between them. The CDR3 is 14 amino acids. The germline V gene has CDR1 SGHRS and CDR2 YFSETQ. The CDR3 is CATRVGGLRNEQFF. The DNA for the CDR3 is TGCGCCACCCGAGTAGGGGGACTGAGGAATGAGCAGTTCTTC.

J is TRBJ2-3 and V is TRBV7-2; TRBD2 matches 8 bases. V lost 0 bases, J lost 1 base, and 9 bases stayed unmatched. CDR3 length: 18 amino acids. The germline gives CDR1 SGHTA, CDR2 FQGNSA. The CDR3 region is CASSLAPIAGWGTDTQYF. The CDR3 DNA sequence: TGTGCCAGCAGCTTAGCCCCCATAGCGGGATGGGGCACAGATACGCAGTATTTT. Filled out from reference TRBV7-2 and TRBJ2-3, the complete variable domain reads GAGVSQSPSNKVTEKGKDVELRCDPISGHTALYWYRQSLGQGLEFLIYFQGNSAPDKSGLPSDRFSAERTGGSVSTLTIQRTQQEDSAVYLCASSLAPIAGWGTDTQYFGPGTRLTVL.

This clonotype has only a few counts. The chain carries TRBV29-1 and TRBJ2-7, with 7 bases matching TRBD2. The CDR3 is 11 residues long. V shed 3 bases and J 8 bases; nucleotides not matched to a gene: 4. Germline-derived CDR1 and CDR2 are SQVTM and ANQGSEA. CDR3: CSVETSRQQYF. The CDR3 DNA follows: TGCAGCGTTGAGACTAGCAGACAGCAGTACTTC.